Listed below are T cell receptor beta chains from one sample, sequenced in a study of cytomegalovirus exposure and HLA in healthy donors. TCRdb's copy holds only in-frame clones and misses some; the assay was immunoSEQ multiplex PCR. The sample lists about 190,000 clones, 80% to 85% occurring once. Sequencing used PBMCs. Source of these receptors: a woman in her 30s in good health and CMV-seronegative. Each CDR3 is given with its conserved first and last residue. The order of the fields is V gene, J gene, D gene, clone size, CDR3 protein, CDR3 DNA. D genes are given only for firm matches. Some rows mark clone size as missing; the rest say once, few, many or name a class of expanded clone.

v_call: TRBV27; j_call: TRBJ2-1; d_call: TRBD1; clone_size: few; cdr3_aa: CASSPSYDRVINEQFF; cdr3_nt: TGTGCCAGCAGTCCCTCGTACGACAGGGTGATAAATGAGCAGTTCTTC
v_call: TRBV7-9; j_call: TRBJ1-5; d_call: -; clone_size: -; cdr3_aa: CSSSLGGGGNQPQHF; cdr3_nt: TGTTCCAGCAGCTTAGGAGGAGGGGGCAATCAGCCCCAGCATTTT
v_call: TRBV7-3; j_call: TRBJ2-1; d_call: TRBD1; clone_size: -; cdr3_aa: CASSYMTGGYNEQFF; cdr3_nt: TGTGCCAGCAGCTATATGACAGGGGGCTACAATGAGCAGTTCTTC
v_call: TRBV19; j_call: TRBJ2-7; d_call: TRBD1; clone_size: -; cdr3_aa: CASSIDRGYEQYF; cdr3_nt: TGTGCCAGTAGTATTGACAGGGGCTACGAGCAGTACTTC
v_call: TRBV9; j_call: TRBJ2-3; d_call: -; clone_size: -; cdr3_aa: CASSVGGLGGTDTQYF; cdr3_nt: TGTGCCAGCAGCGTAGGTGGGCTTGGGGGGACAGATACGCAGTATTTT
v_call: TRBV6-1; j_call: TRBJ2-5; d_call: TRBD2; clone_size: -; cdr3_aa: CASSELLAGGGETQYF; cdr3_nt: TGTGCCAGCAGTGAATTGCTAGCGGGGGGGGGTGAGACCCAGTACTTC
v_call: TRBV5-1; j_call: TRBJ2-3; d_call: TRBD2; clone_size: -; cdr3_aa: CASSIQAGSTDTQYF; cdr3_nt: TGCGCCAGCAGCATACAAGCGGGGAGCACAGATACGCAGTATTTT
v_call: TRBV9; j_call: TRBJ2-3; d_call: TRBD2; clone_size: -; cdr3_aa: CASSVGAGGSVTDTQYF; cdr3_nt: TGTGCCAGCAGCGTAGGGGCCGGCGGGAGTGTCACAGATACGCAGTATTTT
v_call: TRBV4-1; j_call: TRBJ1-2; d_call: -; clone_size: -; cdr3_aa: CASSQISSGDYGYTF; cdr3_nt: TGCGCCAGCAGCCAAATTAGCTCAGGGGATTATGGCTACACCTTC
v_call: TRBV19; j_call: TRBJ1-5; d_call: -; clone_size: -; cdr3_aa: CASSRAGLNQPQHF; cdr3_nt: TGTGCCAGTAGTAGGGCCGGACTCAATCAGCCCCAGCATTTT
v_call: TRBV30; j_call: TRBJ2-7; d_call: TRBD1; clone_size: few; cdr3_aa: CACYRTGRLYEQYF; cdr3_nt: TGTGCCTGTTACCGGACAGGGAGGCTATACGAGCAGTACTTC
v_call: TRBV6-5; j_call: TRBJ1-2; d_call: -; clone_size: -; cdr3_aa: CASSYSIGQPYGYTF; cdr3_nt: TGTGCCAGCAGTTACTCAATAGGACAGCCTTATGGCTACACCTTC
v_call: TRBV19; j_call: TRBJ1-1; d_call: TRBD1; clone_size: -; cdr3_aa: CASSNRQGRAFF; cdr3_nt: TGTGCCAGTAGTAACCGACAGGGGAGAGCTTTCTTT
v_call: TRBV6-1; j_call: TRBJ2-1; d_call: -; clone_size: -; cdr3_aa: CASSQTRTDYNEQFF; cdr3_nt: TGTGCCAGCAGTCAGACTAGGACGGACTACAATGAGCAGTTCTTC
v_call: TRBV4-2; j_call: TRBJ2-5; d_call: TRBD1; clone_size: -; cdr3_aa: CASSQSPGQVWETQYF; cdr3_nt: TGTGCCAGCAGCCAATCACCGGGACAGGTTTGGGAGACCCAGTACTTC
v_call: TRBV4-3; j_call: TRBJ1-1; d_call: TRBD1; clone_size: -; cdr3_aa: CASSQGMGQADTEAFF; cdr3_nt: TGCGCCAGCAGCCAAGGTATGGGACAGGCCGACACTGAAGCTTTCTTT
v_call: TRBV6-1; j_call: TRBJ2-1; d_call: -; clone_size: -; cdr3_aa: CASSEGYSNEQFF; cdr3_nt: TGTGCCAGCAGTGAAGGCTACTCCAATGAGCAGTTCTTC
v_call: TRBV27; j_call: TRBJ1-1; d_call: TRBD1; clone_size: few; cdr3_aa: CASSLATGGTEAFF; cdr3_nt: TGTGCCAGCAGTTTAGCCACAGGGGGCACTGAAGCTTTCTTT
v_call: TRBV9; j_call: TRBJ1-6; d_call: TRBD1; clone_size: -; cdr3_aa: CASSPTRDSNSPLHF; cdr3_nt: TGTGCCAGCAGCCCGACCCGGGACAGCAATTCACCCCTCCACTTT
v_call: TRBV10-3; j_call: TRBJ2-7; d_call: TRBD2; clone_size: -; cdr3_aa: CAISEPTSGGSYEQYF; cdr3_nt: TGTGCCATCAGTGAACCAACTAGCGGGGGCTCCTACGAGCAGTACTTC
v_call: TRBV6-1; j_call: TRBJ2-7; d_call: -; clone_size: -; cdr3_aa: CASSEAQPPTRFYYEQYF; cdr3_nt: TGTGCCAGCAGTGAAGCGCAACCACCAACTAGATTTTACTACGAGCAGTACTTC
v_call: TRBV27; j_call: TRBJ1-2; d_call: -; clone_size: once; cdr3_aa: CASSPQVGYTF; cdr3_nt: TGTGCCAGCAGTCCTCAGGTTGGCTACACCTTC
v_call: TRBV7-9; j_call: TRBJ2-1; d_call: TRBD1; clone_size: -; cdr3_aa: CASSLVGQGLNEQFF; cdr3_nt: TGTGCCAGCAGCTTAGTGGGACAGGGGCTAAATGAGCAGTTCTTC
v_call: TRBV11-2; j_call: TRBJ2-7; d_call: TRBD1; clone_size: few; cdr3_aa: CASSEDRVYEQYF; cdr3_nt: TGTGCCAGCAGCGAAGACAGGGTCTACGAGCAGTACTTC
v_call: TRBV7-6; j_call: TRBJ1-5; d_call: TRBD1; clone_size: -; cdr3_aa: CASSESPGGVNQPQHF; cdr3_nt: TGTGCCAGCAGCGAGAGTCCAGGGGGCGTGAATCAGCCCCAGCATTTT
v_call: TRBV11-3; j_call: TRBJ1-1; d_call: -; clone_size: -; cdr3_aa: CASSFDSNTEAFF; cdr3_nt: TGTGCCAGCAGCTTCGACTCTAACACTGAAGCTTTCTTT
v_call: TRBV5-1; j_call: TRBJ2-7; d_call: -; clone_size: -; cdr3_aa: CASGGAYEQYF; cdr3_nt: TGCGCCAGCGGAGGGGCCTACGAGCAGTACTTC
v_call: TRBV19; j_call: TRBJ1-2; d_call: -; clone_size: once; cdr3_aa: CASSIGTADYGYTF; cdr3_nt: TGTGCCAGTAGTATAGGTACTGCTGACTATGGCTACACCTTC
v_call: TRBV7-9; j_call: TRBJ1-1; d_call: TRBD1; clone_size: once; cdr3_aa: CASSPRTGRVNTEAFF; cdr3_nt: TGTGCCAGCAGCCCGAGGACAGGGCGGGTGAACACTGAAGCTTTCTTT
v_call: TRBV5-4; j_call: TRBJ1-4; d_call: -; clone_size: -; cdr3_aa: CASRDWGVTNEKLFF; cdr3_nt: TGTGCCAGCAGGGACTGGGGGGTCACTAATGAAAAACTGTTTTTT
v_call: TRBV10-1; j_call: TRBJ2-2; d_call: TRBD2; clone_size: -; cdr3_aa: CASSELTGREAHRSTGELFF; cdr3_nt: TGCGCCAGCAGTGAGCTCACGGGGCGGGAGGCTCACCGGAGCACCGGGGAGCTGTTTTTT
v_call: TRBV10-3; j_call: TRBJ1-1; d_call: -; clone_size: -; cdr3_aa: CAISNLQGDEEAFF; cdr3_nt: TGTGCCATCAGTAACCTACAGGGAGATGAAGAAGCTTTCTTT
v_call: TRBV29-1; j_call: TRBJ2-7; d_call: -; clone_size: -; cdr3_aa: CSVARPYEQYF; cdr3_nt: TGCAGCGTTGCTAGACCCTACGAGCAGTACTTC